The 7 T cell receptor beta chains reported below all come from one sample, sequenced in a study of cytomegalovirus exposure and HLA in healthy donors (dated by TCRdb to the late 2010s). The method behind the library was the immunoSEQ multiplex PCR assay. In TCRdb, the immuneACCESS table is reduced to in-frame sequences with V and J assigned. These tables do not hold every clone; where another copy was compared, an unresolved V gene accounts for under half, and the others remain unexplained. The sample contains more than 250,000 clones, 90% of them found a single time. Of the sample, 3.1% is held by the ten largest clones. Material for sequencing was PBMCs. These receptors all stem from a woman aged 30 to 39 in good health and CMV-seronegative.

A word on this clone: In the same sample, other DNA sequences code for this CDR3. This chain links TRBV5-1 with TRBJ2-5; the D gene could be TRBD1 or TRBD2 (5 bases each). Germline V gene data show CDR1 as SGHRS and CDR2 as YFSETQ. Trimming cost V 0 bases and J 2 bases, with 5 bases left between them. The CDR3 is 13 amino acids. The DNA for the CDR3 is TGCGCCAGCAGCTTGGGGGGGCAAGAGACCCAGTACTTC. Translating gives CASSLGGQETQYF.

The rearrangement links TRBV11-2 to TRBJ2-3, with D tentatively TRBD1 (5 bases). Germline V gene lookup returns CDR1 SGHAT and CDR2 FQNNGV. V lost 8 bases and J lost 0, with 15 bases in between. The CDR3 loop spans 15 amino acids. CDR3 loop: CASRTPLGSTDTQYF. The CDR3 region has the DNA TGTGCCAGCCGGACACCTCTAGGGAGCACAGATACGCAGTATTTT.

On this clone: The junction differs from germline at one of its ends, possibly a read error. The rearrangement joins TRBV4-3 to TRBJ2-7; D gene unclear. The CDR3 sequence is 15 residues long. Germline CDR1 is LGHNA and CDR2 is YSLEER. CDR3 in amino acids: CASSEDSGPTYEQYF. In nucleotides, the CDR3 is TGCGCCAGCAGCGAAGATTCTGGACCTACCTACGAGCAGTACTTC.

The V and J genes are TRBV2 and TRBJ2-3; 7 bases match TRBD2. V shed 6 bases and J 2 bases; nucleotides not matched to a gene: 5. The CDR3 runs 14 residues. Germline assignment: CDR1 SNHLY and CDR2 FYNNEI. CDR3 loop: CASSGLGHTDTQYF. For the CDR3, the DNA is TGTGCCAGCAGCGGACTAGGGCACACAGATACGCAGTATTTT.

This chain connects TRBV6-1 to TRBJ2-1; D possibly corresponds to TRBD2 (6 bases). Trimming took off 3 bases at V and 9 bases at J, with 18 bases between the two ends. Germline CDR1 and CDR2: MNHNS and SASEGT. The CDR3 runs to 15 residues. CDR3 sequence: CASSENGGSVVEQFF. CDR3 in DNA: TGTGCCAGCAGTGAGAATGGGGGGTCGGTTGTTGAGCAGTTCTTC.

The chain is built from TRBV18 and TRBJ2-5; tentatively, D is TRBD2 (5 bases). Germline V gene lookup returns CDR1 KGHSH and CDR2 LQKENI. Trimming stripped 6 bases from V and 5 bases from J, with 10 bases between. CDR3 size: 12 residues. The CDR3 bases are TGTGCCAGCTCCCCTTCGGGGGAGACCCAGTACTTC. Translation: CASSPSGETQYF. The full variable domain, in which reference TRBV18 and TRBJ2-5 provide the parts outside the CDR3, is NAGVMQNPRHLVRRRGQEARLRCSPMKGHSHVYWYRQLPEEGLKFMVYLQKENIIDESGMPKERFSAEFPKEGPSILRIQQVVRGDSAAYFCASSPSGETQYFGPGTRLLVL.

The CDR3 loop reads CASSQDKIRGTGNTIYF. The CDR3 nucleotides read TGCGCCAGCAGCCAAGATAAGATCAGGGGAACTGGAAACACCATATATTTT. The J gene is TRBJ1-3, the V gene TRBV4-3; possible D gene TRBD1, 6 bases. Germline assignment: CDR1 LGHNA and CDR2 YSLEER. This CDR3 is built from 17 residues. V gave up 0 bases and J gave up 2 bases, with 14 bases separating them.